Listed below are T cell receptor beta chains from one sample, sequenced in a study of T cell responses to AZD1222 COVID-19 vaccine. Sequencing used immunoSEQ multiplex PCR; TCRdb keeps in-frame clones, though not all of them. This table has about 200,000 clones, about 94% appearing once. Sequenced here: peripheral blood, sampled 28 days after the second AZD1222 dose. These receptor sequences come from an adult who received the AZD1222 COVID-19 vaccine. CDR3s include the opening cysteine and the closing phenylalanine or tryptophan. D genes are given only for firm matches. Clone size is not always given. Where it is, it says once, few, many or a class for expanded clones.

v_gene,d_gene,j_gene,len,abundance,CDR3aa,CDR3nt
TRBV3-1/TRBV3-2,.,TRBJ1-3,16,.,CASSTTFGSPGNTIYF,TGTGCCAGCAGCACTACATTCGGGTCCCCTGGAAACACCATATATTTT
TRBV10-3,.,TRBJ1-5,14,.,CAISESGGDQPQHF,TGTGCCATCAGTGAGTCCGGGGGAGACCAGCCCCAGCATTTT
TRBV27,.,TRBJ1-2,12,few,CASSLGGKGYTF,TGTGCCAGCAGTTTGGGGGGCAAAGGCTACACCTTC
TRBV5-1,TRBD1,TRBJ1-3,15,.,CASAPQGGFGNTIYF,TGCGCCAGCGCACCTCAGGGGGGATTCGGAAACACCATATATTTT
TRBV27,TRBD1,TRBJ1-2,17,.,CASSLNFRGQGRNGYTF,TGTGCCAGCAGTTTAAACTTCAGGGGACAGGGTAGGAATGGCTACACCTTC
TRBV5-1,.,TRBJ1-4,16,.,CASSPKRSATNEKLFF,TGCGCCAGCAGCCCTAAAAGAAGTGCAACTAATGAAAAACTGTTTTTT
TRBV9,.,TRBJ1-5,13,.,CASSSGLGQPQHF,TGTGCCAGCAGTTCAGGTTTAGGCCAGCCCCAGCATTTT
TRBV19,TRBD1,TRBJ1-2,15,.,CASSIDGRGNYGYTF,TGTGCCAGTAGTATAGATGGCAGGGGGAACTATGGCTACACCTTC
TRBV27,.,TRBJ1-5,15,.,CASSLIGASNQPQHF,TGTGCCAGCAGTTTAATCGGTGCTAGCAATCAGCCCCAGCATTTT
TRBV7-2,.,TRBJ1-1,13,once,CASSAPGNTEAFF,TGTGCCAGCAGCGCCCCGGGGAATACTGAAGCTTTCTTT
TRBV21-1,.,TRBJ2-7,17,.,CASSNLAPDPTGREQYF,TGTGCCAGCAGCAACTTGGCCCCTGACCCCACGGGACGCGAGCAGTACTTC
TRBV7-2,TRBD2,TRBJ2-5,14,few,CASSLSGTTGTQYF,TGTGCCAGCAGCTTAAGCGGGACTACGGGGACCCAGTACTTC
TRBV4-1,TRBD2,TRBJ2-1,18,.,CASSQVGGTSGGYNEQFF,TGCGCCAGCAGCCAAGTAGGCGGAACTAGCGGGGGGTACAATGAGCAGTTCTTC
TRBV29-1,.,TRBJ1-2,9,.,CSVEGGYTF,TGCAGCGTTGAGGGTGGCTACACCTTC
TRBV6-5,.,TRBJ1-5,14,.,CASSQVRGNQPQHF,TGTGCCAGCAGCCAGGTCAGGGGCAATCAGCCCCAGCATTTT
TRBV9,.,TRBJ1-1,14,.,CASSVAVGNTEAFF,TGTGCCAGCAGCGTAGCTGTGGGGAACACTGAAGCTTTCTTT
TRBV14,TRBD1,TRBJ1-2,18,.,CASSRGVGGSHANYGYTF,TGTGCCAGCAGCCGAGGGGTAGGGGGCTCTCACGCCAACTATGGCTACACCTTC
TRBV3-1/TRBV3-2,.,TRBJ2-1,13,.,CASSPPGPRGKFF,TGTGCCAGCAGCCCGCCCGGGCCCCGCGGGAAGTTCTTC
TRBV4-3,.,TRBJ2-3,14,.,CASSQARGADTQYF,TGCGCCAGCAGCCAAGCCCGGGGCGCAGATACGCAGTATTTT
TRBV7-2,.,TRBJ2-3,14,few,CASSSQVLTDTQYF,TGTGCCAGCAGCTCACAGGTCCTCACAGATACGCAGTATTTT
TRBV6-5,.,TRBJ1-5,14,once,CASSYVDRDQPQHF,TGTGCCAGCAGTTATGTGGACAGAGATCAGCCCCAGCATTTT
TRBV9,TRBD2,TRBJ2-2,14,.,CASRGTRGTGELFF,TGTGCCAGCAGGGGGACTAGGGGGACCGGGGAGCTGTTTTTT
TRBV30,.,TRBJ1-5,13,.,CVWSVWGGQPQHF,TGTGTCTGGAGTGTATGGGGGGGTCAGCCCCAGCATTTT
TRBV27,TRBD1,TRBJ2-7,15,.,CASSSLDRGEYEQYF,TGTGCCAGCAGTTCATTGGACAGGGGGGAATACGAGCAGTACTTC
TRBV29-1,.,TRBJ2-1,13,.,CSAARGSYNEQFF,TGCAGCGCCGCTAGGGGCTCCTACAATGAGCAGTTCTTC
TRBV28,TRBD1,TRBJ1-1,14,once,CASSSGGGGGEAFF,TGTGCCAGCAGCTCTGGAGGGGGCGGGGGTGAAGCTTTCTTT
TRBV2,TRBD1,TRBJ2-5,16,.,CASSNNRDRGRETQYF,TGTGCCAGCAGCAACAACCGGGACAGGGGGCGAGAGACCCAGTACTTC
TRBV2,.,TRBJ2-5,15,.,CASRMRGSPRETQYF,TGTGCCAGCAGGATGAGGGGGTCCCCTAGAGAGACCCAGTACTTC
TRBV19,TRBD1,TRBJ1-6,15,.,CASSRQGRYNSPLHF,TGTGCCAGTAGTAGACAGGGCCGTTATAATTCACCCCTCCACTTT
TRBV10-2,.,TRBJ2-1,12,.,CAGTQTSREQFF,TGCGCCGGCACCCAGACTAGTCGGGAGCAGTTCTTC
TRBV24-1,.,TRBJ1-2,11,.,CATSDNYGYTF,TGTGCCACCAGTGATAACTATGGCTACACCTTC
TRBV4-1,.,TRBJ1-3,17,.,CASSQDRGAGVGNTIYF,TGCGCCAGCAGCCAAGATAGAGGGGCAGGGGTAGGAAACACCATATATTTT
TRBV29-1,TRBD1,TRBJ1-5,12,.,CSAIQGAQPQHF,TGCAGCGCCATACAGGGGGCTCAGCCCCAGCATTTT
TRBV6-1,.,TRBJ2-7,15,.,CASSENIAGSYEQYF,TGTGCCAGCAGTGAAAACATTGCGGGATCCTACGAGCAGTACTTC
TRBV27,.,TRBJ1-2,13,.,CASRPDRNYGYTF,TGTGCCAGCAGACCCGACAGGAACTATGGCTACACCTTC
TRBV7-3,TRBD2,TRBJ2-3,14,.,CASSEGLAADTQYF,TGTGCCAGCAGCGAGGGACTAGCGGCAGATACGCAGTATTTT
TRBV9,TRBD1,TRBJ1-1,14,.,CASSPRDRGTEAFF,TGTGCCAGCAGCCCGAGGGACAGGGGCACTGAAGCTTTCTTT
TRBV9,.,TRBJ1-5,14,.,CASSVRDGGSPQHF,TGTGCCAGCAGCGTGAGGGACGGGGGCTCGCCCCAGCATTTT